Detailed here is one TCR beta chain. Seattle patients were enrolled during active infection and followed longitudinally. The data derive from a study of blood T cell repertoires in COVID-19. Across the whole study: Donors in the United States, Italy and Spain gave samples during acute or convalescent COVID-19.

The CDR3 consists of 19 residues. V was pared by 3 bases and J by 0 bases, with 18 bases between. Germline V gene sequence: CDR1 LNHDA, CDR2 SQIVND (reference sequence). Authors' processing steps: Quantification of nucleated cells was approximated via reference gene primer amplification. Clones were read by immunoSEQ multiplex PCR, and TCRdb kept only the in-frame ones, dropping some. Clone size and V and J calls were adopted from that table, with D and trimming inferred from the DNA. Of about 280,000 clones detected, less than 90% appear once; the ten largest clones hold around 12%. V usage is TRBV19 and J usage is TRBJ2-6, with D perhaps matching TRBD2 (7 bases). This TCR derives from a woman in her 70s with COVID-19, enrolled during active disease. The sequenced sample consisted of peripheral blood. CDR3: CASSIPGGRRSSGANVLTF. CDR3 nucleotide sequence: TGTGCCAGTAGTATCCCGGGGGGCCGCAGAAGCTCTGGGGCCAACGTCCTGACTTTC.